The 17 T cell receptor beta chains in this list originate from one sample, sequenced in a study of blood T cell repertoires in COVID-19. Only in-frame clones appear in the TCRdb table, and some are missing; sequencing was by immunoSEQ multiplex PCR. The repertoire holds approximately 76,000 clones, with over 70% as singletons. The specimen was peripheral blood. The receptors originated from a man aged 80 or over with active or convalescent COVID-19.

V usage is TRBV6-6 and J usage is TRBJ2-2, with a tentative D call TRBD2 (6 bases). Germline V lookup: CDR1 MNHNY, CDR2 SVGAGI (reference sequence). The V gene lost 7 bases and the J gene lost 5 bases, with 14 bases spanning the gap. This CDR3 contains 14 residues. This CDR3 is CASTLGGATGELFF. The CDR3 DNA reads as TGTGCCAGCACCCTTGGAGGGGCGACCGGGGAGCTGTTTTTT.

The V call is TRBV12-3 or TRBV12-4, the J call TRBJ1-4; a possible D gene is TRBD1 (6 bases). Trimming removed 5 bases at V and 7 bases at J, with 8 bases between. The CDR3 covers 12 residues. CDR3 region: CASSEDSEKLFF. The CDR3 DNA reads TGTGCCAGCAGTGAGGACAGTGAAAAACTGTTTTTT.

The rearrangement links TRBV5-1 to TRBJ1-2, with no clear D. Trimming left V 4 bases short and J 7 bases short, with 14 bases between. The CDR3 sequence is 13 residues long. The V gene's germline CDR1 is SGHRS and CDR2 YFSETQ. The CDR3 loop reads CASSPDWKAGYTF. CDR3 sequence (DNA): TGCGCCAGCAGCCCGGACTGGAAGGCTGGCTACACCTTC. Full variable domain (outside the CDR3, taken from reference TRBV5-1 and TRBJ1-2): KAGVTQTPRYLIKTRGQQVTLSCSPISGHRSVSWYQQTPGQGLQFLFEYFSETQRNKGNFPGRFSGRQFSNSRSEMNVSTLELGDSALYLCASSPDWKAGYTFGSGTRLTVV.

The chain employs TRBV30 and TRBJ2-1; 12 bases fit TRBD2. The J segment lost 15 bases and the V segment lost 0 bases, leaving 15 bases of the junction unmatched. This CDR3 spans 16 amino acids. The germline V gene has CDR1 GTSNPN and CDR2 SVGIG (reference sequence). In DNA, the CDR3 is TGTGCCTGGAGTGTTGTCCGCGGGACTAGCGGGTTAGAACTGTTCTTC. As protein: CAWSVVRGTSGLELFF.

V and J are TRBV25-1 and TRBJ2-2; unclear D gene. The CDR3 runs 14 residues. Per germline, CDR1 MGHDK and CDR2 SYGVNS. Trimming shortened V by 7 bases and J by 3 bases, and 12 bases separated the two germline ends. CDR3 sequence: CASTNGPYTGELFF. The CDR3 DNA sequence: TGTGCCAGCACTAACGGTCCCTACACCGGGGAGCTGTTTTTT.

This chain links TRBV11-2 with TRBJ1-2; perhaps TRBD1 as D (6 bases). The germline V gene has CDR1 SGHAT and CDR2 FQNNGV. The V and J ends lost 5 bases and 6 bases respectively, with 25 bases between them. The CDR3 loop spans 17 amino acids. The CDR3 sequence is CASSNTPQGRGRDGYTF. As DNA, the CDR3 is TGTGCCAGCAGCAACACCCCTCAGGGGAGGGGACGGGATGGCTACACCTTC.

The J gene is TRBJ2-1, the V gene TRBV6-5; 9 bases are shared with TRBD2. Unmatched junction bases numbered 5, after V lost 3 bases and J lost 5 bases. In germline, CDR1 is MNHEY, CDR2 SVGAGI. This CDR3 comprises 15 residues. As DNA, the CDR3 is TGTGCCAGCAGTTATGGTCTAGCGGGAAACAATGAGCAGTTCTTC. Encoded protein: CASSYGLAGNNEQFF.

The chain carries TRBV11-2 and TRBJ2-7, with 7 bases that match TRBD1. The CDR3 has 13 residues. V shed 6 bases, J shed 5 bases, and the junction held 7 bases outside the gene matches. Germline V CDR1 and CDR2: SGHAT, FQNNGV. The CDR3 coding sequence is TGTGCCAGCAGGAACTACAGGGGTCACGAGCAGTACTTC. Protein: CASRNYRGHEQYF.

This clone was counted once. The chain's CDR3 is CASTQGRTGELFF. The CDR3 DNA sequence: TGTGCCAGCACCCAGGGGCGGACCGGGGAGCTGTTTTTT. This sequence joins TRBV6-5 and TRBJ2-2; maybe TRBD1 (6 bases). This CDR3 contains 13 residues. Germline-derived CDR1 and CDR2 are MNHEY and SVGAGI. With 7 bases removed from V and 5 bases from J, the gap between germline ends came to 11 bases.

The chain carries TRBV19 and TRBJ2-6; no clear D. Trimming took off 4 bases at V and 3 bases at J, with 10 bases between the two ends. The CDR3 length is 15 residues. CDR1 LNHDA and CDR2 SQIVND come from the germline V gene (reference sequence). Here the CDR3 DNA reads TGTGCCAGTAGTACAGCGTTCGATGGGGCCAACGTCCTGACTTTC. It translates to CASSTAFDGANVLTF.

The chain carries TRBV10-1 and TRBJ1-1, with D tentatively TRBD1 (6 bases). Trimming stripped 3 bases from V and 4 bases from J, with 12 bases between. The CDR3 length is 14 residues. Per the germline V gene, CDR1 is WNHNN and CDR2 is SYGVQD (reference sequence). The CDR3 sequence: CASSDGGRGTEAFF. In nucleotides, the CDR3 is TGCGCCAGCAGTGACGGGGGGCGAGGCACTGAAGCTTTCTTT.

The V call is TRBV7-9, the J call TRBJ1-5; TRBD1 matches 7 bases. CDR3 size: 13 residues. Germline V gene lookup returns CDR1 SEHNR and CDR2 FQNEAQ (reference sequence). V gave up 5 bases and J gave up 6 bases; unmatched junction bases: 4. The DNA for the CDR3 is TGTGCCAGCAGCCGGGACAGAGGTCAGCCCCAGCATTTT. Residues: CASSRDRGQPQHF. Based on the CDR3 plus reference TRBV7-9 and TRBJ1-5, the full variable domain is DTGVSQNPRHKITKRGQNVTFRCDPISEHNRLYWYRQTLGQGPEFLTYFQNEAQLEKSRLLSDRFSAERPKGSFSTLEIQRTEQGDSAMYLCASSRDRGQPQHFGDGTRLSIL.

V gene TRBV28 combines with J gene TRBJ1-2; D is ambiguous. Germline V lookup: CDR1 MDHEN, CDR2 SYDVKM. V gave up 3 bases and J gave up 6 bases, with 14 bases separating them. The CDR3 contains 14 residues. The CDR3, as DNA: TGTGCCAGCAGTTTTGGATGGGGAGTGAATGGCTACACCTTC. Amino acids: CASSFGWGVNGYTF.

This chain connects TRBV11-2 to TRBJ1-1; D is perhaps TRBD1 (6 bases). This CDR3 is 15 amino acids long. CDR1 and CDR2 from the germline V gene are SGHAT and FQNNGV. Trimming shortened V by 5 bases and J by 1 base, and 14 bases separated the two germline ends. Written as DNA, the CDR3 is TGTGCCAGCAGCGTCCGCCTACAGGGGAACACTGAAGCTTTCTTT. Amino acid sequence: CASSVRLQGNTEAFF.

The chain links TRBV5-1 to TRBJ1-2; D is undetermined. Germline loops: CDR1 SGHRS, CDR2 YFSETQ. V gave up 0 bases and J gave up 4 bases, with 7 bases separating them. The CDR3 sequence is 13 residues long. The CDR3 sequence: CASSLGARYGYTF. The CDR3, as DNA: TGCGCCAGCAGCTTGGGGGCTCGCTATGGCTACACCTTC.

The rearrangement joins TRBV19 to TRBJ2-7, with TRBD2 matching 10 bases. Germline V gene data show CDR1 as LNHDA and CDR2 as SQIVND (reference sequence). V lost 3 bases and J lost 3; bases outside the gene matches: 5. This CDR3 contains 15 residues. The CDR3 region has the DNA TGTGCCAGTAGTATGGGAGGACTAGCGGACTACGAGCAGTACTTC. This codes for CASSMGGLADYEQYF. Combining the CDR3 with reference TRBV19 and TRBJ2-7 gives the whole variable domain DGGITQSPKYLFRKEGQNVTLSCEQNLNHDAMYWYRQDPGQGLRLIYYSQIVNDFQKGDIAEGYSVSREKKESFPLTVTSAQKNPTAFYLCASSMGGLADYEQYFGPGTRLTVT.

The gene calls are TRBV6-2 or TRBV6-3 and TRBJ2-1, with 7 bases lining up with TRBD1. Trimming at V came to 6 bases and at J to 6 bases, leaving 14 bases not matched to a gene. CDR1 and CDR2 from the germline V gene are MNHEY and SVGEGT. CDR3 length: 16 amino acids. Here the CDR3 reads CASSLPRDRRLNEQFF. DNA for the CDR3: TGTGCCAGCAGCCTCCCCCGGGACAGACGACTCAATGAGCAGTTCTTC.